These T cell receptor beta chains were read from a single sample in a study of blood T cell repertoires in COVID-19. Clones were sequenced by immunoSEQ multiplex PCR, and TCRdb holds only the in-frame ones, with some missing. The sample shows fewer than 350,000 clones, roughly nine tenths of them seen only once. The sequenced sample was peripheral blood. The receptor source for this set is a woman under 40 with COVID-19, enrolled during active disease. CDR3s include the opening cysteine and the closing phenylalanine or tryptophan. A D gene is named only where the DNA matches it firmly. Clone size is given for some rows only: seen once, a few or many times, or a class if the clone is expanded.

size: NA; D: TRBD2; V: TRBV28; J: TRBJ2-1; CDR3: CASSTGTSGVGEQFF; DNA: TGTGCCAGCAGTACCGGGACTAGCGGGGTGGGTGAGCAGTTCTTC
size: few; D: TRBD2; V: TRBV11-3; J: TRBJ2-5; CDR3: CASSRASSGVEETQYF; DNA: TGTGCCAGCAGCCGCGCCTCTAGCGGGGTTGAAGAGACCCAGTACTTC
size: NA; D: NA; V: TRBV3-1/TRBV3-2; J: TRBJ2-5; CDR3: CASSQGLGETQYF; DNA: TGTGCCAGCAGCCAAGGTCTAGGAGAGACCCAGTACTTC
size: many; D: TRBD2; V: TRBV2; J: TRBJ2-1; CDR3: CASSPGLALYEQFF; DNA: TGTGCCAGCTCCCCGGGACTAGCTCTTTATGAGCAGTTCTTC
size: few; D: TRBD2; V: TRBV7-9; J: TRBJ2-1; CDR3: CASSLPTSGGTKDFNEQFF; DNA: TGTGCCAGCAGCTTACCGACTAGCGGGGGTACGAAAGATTTCAATGAGCAGTTCTTC
size: NA; D: NA; V: TRBV5-6; J: TRBJ1-5; CDR3: CASSLVNSNQPQHF; DNA: TGTGCCAGCAGCTTGGTCAATAGCAATCAGCCCCAGCATTTT
size: once; D: TRBD1; V: TRBV5-4; J: TRBJ1-2; CDR3: CASSLGGQGVGYTF; DNA: TGTGCCAGCAGCTTGGGCGGACAGGGCGTGGGCTACACCTTC
size: NA; D: NA; V: TRBV21-1; J: TRBJ2-1; CDR3: CASSKEGDSEQFF; DNA: TGTGCCAGCAGCAAAGAAGGAGACAGTGAGCAGTTCTTC
size: NA; D: NA; V: TRBV12-5; J: TRBJ2-7; CDR3: CASGLDFGRPYYEQYF; DNA: TGTGCTAGTGGTTTGGATTTCGGCAGGCCCTACTACGAGCAGTACTTC
size: NA; D: NA; V: TRBV7-9; J: TRBJ2-7; CDR3: CASSTPQAPYEQYF; DNA: TGTGCCAGCAGTACCCCCCAGGCCCCCTACGAGCAGTACTTC
size: NA; D: TRBD1; V: TRBV5-5; J: TRBJ1-5; CDR3: CASSLGTGRIYSNQPQHF; DNA: TGTGCCAGCAGCTTAGGGACAGGTCGGATTTATAGCAATCAGCCCCAGCATTTT
size: NA; D: TRBD1; V: TRBV6-5; J: TRBJ2-7; CDR3: CASSSGRGGDEQYF; DNA: TGTGCCAGCAGTTCTGGCAGAGGGGGCGACGAGCAGTACTTC
size: NA; D: NA; V: TRBV6-5; J: TRBJ1-5; CDR3: CASSLTGYQPQHF; DNA: TGTGCCAGCAGCCTTACAGGGTATCAGCCCCAGCATTTT
size: once; D: TRBD2; V: TRBV10-3; J: TRBJ2-1; CDR3: CAISGGSGGGYNEQFF; DNA: TGTGCCATCAGTGGCGGGAGCGGGGGGGGTTACAATGAGCAGTTCTTC
size: NA; D: NA; V: TRBV7-9; J: TRBJ2-7; CDR3: CASSSTRDRGFYEQYF; DNA: TGTGCCAGCAGCTCAACCCGGGACCGGGGGTTCTACGAGCAGTACTTC
size: NA; D: TRBD1; V: TRBV28; J: TRBJ1-5; CDR3: CASSSPTGGGNQPQHF; DNA: TGTGCCAGCAGCTCCCCTACAGGGGGCGGCAATCAGCCCCAGCATTTT
size: NA; D: NA; V: TRBV2; J: TRBJ2-3; CDR3: CASIPPWGGTSSSTDTQYF; DNA: TGTGCCAGCATCCCTCCGTGGGGGGGGACATCCTCTAGCACAGATACGCAGTATTTT
size: few; D: TRBD2; V: TRBV4-1; J: TRBJ2-1; CDR3: CASTEIAGVYNEQFF; DNA: TGCGCCAGCACCGAAATCGCGGGGGTATACAATGAGCAGTTCTTC
size: NA; D: TRBD1; V: TRBV19; J: TRBJ2-7; CDR3: CASSPDRGRPYEQYF; DNA: TGTGCCAGTAGCCCGGACAGGGGGCGACCCTACGAGCAGTACTTC
size: NA; D: TRBD1; V: TRBV11-2; J: TRBJ2-5; CDR3: CASSYDRVQETQYF; DNA: TGTGCCAGCAGCTACGACAGGGTACAAGAGACCCAGTACTTC
size: NA; D: NA; V: TRBV12-3/TRBV12-4; J: TRBJ1-5; CDR3: CASSLGVNQPQHF; DNA: TGTGCCAGCAGTCTGGGCGTCAATCAGCCCCAGCATTTT
size: NA; D: TRBD2; V: TRBV19; J: TRBJ2-7; CDR3: CASSIDGGLATYEQYF; DNA: TGTGCCAGTAGTATAGACGGGGGACTAGCAACCTACGAGCAGTACTTC
size: NA; D: NA; V: TRBV6-5; J: TRBJ2-3; CDR3: CASSFPSTDTQYF; DNA: TGTGCCAGCAGTTTTCCTAGCACAGATACGCAGTATTTT
size: once; D: TRBD1; V: TRBV7-2; J: TRBJ1-3; CDR3: CASSLHSGGGNTIYF; DNA: TGTGCCAGCAGCCTCCACTCAGGGGGCGGAAACACCATATATTTT
size: NA; D: NA; V: TRBV3-1/TRBV3-2; J: TRBJ2-7; CDR3: CASSQVGPREQYF; DNA: TGTGCCAGCAGCCAAGTGGGGCCGAGGGAGCAGTACTTC
size: NA; D: TRBD2; V: TRBV2; J: TRBJ2-3; CDR3: CASRWGGTDTQYF; DNA: TGTGCCAGCCGGTGGGGGGGAACAGATACGCAGTATTTT
size: NA; D: NA; V: TRBV7-9; J: TRBJ1-1; CDR3: CASSPSMRAEAFF; DNA: TGTGCCAGCAGCCCCAGTATGAGGGCTGAAGCTTTCTTT
size: NA; D: TRBD1; V: TRBV6-6; J: TRBJ1-5; CDR3: CASRDSWDQPQHF; DNA: TGTGCCAGCCGGGACAGTTGGGATCAGCCCCAGCATTTT
size: once; D: TRBD1; V: TRBV28; J: TRBJ1-1; CDR3: CASSYRRGRGTEAFF; DNA: TGTGCCAGCAGTTATAGGCGGGGCAGGGGGACTGAAGCTTTCTTT
size: NA; D: TRBD1; V: TRBV27; J: TRBJ2-2; CDR3: CASSSLGDRAGELFF; DNA: TGTGCCAGCAGTTCACTCGGGGACAGGGCTGGGGAGCTGTTTTTT
size: NA; D: TRBD2; V: TRBV5-6; J: TRBJ2-5; CDR3: CASSLGLAGAETQYF; DNA: TGTGCCAGCAGCTTGGGTCTAGCGGGGGCAGAGACCCAGTACTTC
size: NA; D: NA; V: TRBV21-1; J: TRBJ2-7; CDR3: CASNYKRRGRIYEQYF; DNA: TGTGCCAGCAACTATAAACGGAGGGGGCGCATCTACGAGCAGTACTTC
size: NA; D: NA; V: TRBV19; J: TRBJ1-1; CDR3: CASSIGAGANTEAFF; DNA: TGTGCCAGTAGTATAGGTGCGGGGGCCAACACTGAAGCTTTCTTT
size: NA; D: NA; V: TRBV6-6; J: TRBJ2-7; CDR3: CASSYTGEVEQYF; DNA: TGTGCCAGCAGCTACACAGGGGAGGTCGAGCAGTACTTC
size: NA; D: NA; V: TRBV15; J: TRBJ1-5; CDR3: CATSRDRHGNQPQHF; DNA: TGTGCCACCAGCAGAGACAGGCACGGCAATCAGCCCCAGCATTTT
size: NA; D: NA; V: TRBV6-5; J: TRBJ2-7; CDR3: CASSYSGGAGYEQYF; DNA: TGTGCCAGCAGTTACAGTGGGGGGGCCGGATACGAGCAGTACTTC
size: NA; D: TRBD1; V: TRBV24-1; J: TRBJ2-2; CDR3: CATSDSRQGWTGELFF; DNA: TGTGCCACCAGTGACAGCAGACAGGGATGGACCGGGGAGCTGTTTTTT
size: NA; D: NA; V: TRBV20-1; J: TRBJ2-1; CDR3: CSPLGASEQFF; DNA: TGCAGTCCCCTAGGGGCTAGTGAGCAGTTCTTC
size: NA; D: NA; V: TRBV6-5; J: TRBJ1-1; CDR3: CASSYDGSDTEAFF; DNA: TGTGCCAGCAGTTACGACGGGTCGGATACTGAAGCTTTCTTT
size: NA; D: NA; V: TRBV27; J: TRBJ2-7; CDR3: CASSPDRTYEQYF; DNA: TGTGCCAGCAGTCCCGACAGGACCTACGAGCAGTACTTC
size: NA; D: TRBD2; V: TRBV5-1; J: TRBJ2-5; CDR3: CASSLFLAGEETQYF; DNA: TGCGCCAGCAGCTTATTTCTGGCGGGGGAGGAGACCCAGTACTTC
size: NA; D: TRBD2; V: TRBV7-2; J: TRBJ2-3; CDR3: CASSLGRGRVFSTDTQYF; DNA: TGTGCCAGCAGCTTAGGGCGGGGGAGAGTATTTAGCACAGATACGCAGTATTTT
size: NA; D: TRBD1; V: TRBV28; J: TRBJ1-6; CDR3: CASRPTGFGSPLHF; DNA: TGTGCCAGCAGGCCGACAGGGTTTGGTTCACCCCTCCACTTT
size: NA; D: NA; V: TRBV29-1; J: TRBJ2-2; CDR3: CSGDFFNTGELFF; DNA: TGCAGCGGTGACTTTTTTAACACCGGGGAGCTGTTTTTT
size: NA; D: NA; V: TRBV5-6; J: TRBJ1-6; CDR3: CASSLPPWGEGGGSPLHF; DNA: TGTGCCAGCAGCTTGCCCCCATGGGGTGAGGGAGGAGGATCACCCCTCCACTTT
size: NA; D: NA; V: TRBV7-9; J: TRBJ1-1; CDR3: CASSLIQGMNTEAFF; DNA: TGTGCCAGCAGCTTAATTCAGGGTATGAACACTGAAGCTTTCTTT
size: NA; D: TRBD1; V: TRBV7-9; J: TRBJ1-2; CDR3: CASSLFLLGTGTGWGGYTF; DNA: TGTGCCAGCAGCTTATTCCTCCTTGGGACCGGGACAGGGTGGGGTGGCTACACCTTC
size: NA; D: NA; V: TRBV12-3/TRBV12-4; J: TRBJ1-6; CDR3: CASRGFYNSPLHF; DNA: TGTGCCAGCCGGGGTTTCTATAATTCACCCCTCCACTTT
size: NA; D: TRBD1; V: TRBV5-1; J: TRBJ1-6; CDR3: CASSLGTGDSPLHF; DNA: TGCGCCAGCAGCTTGGGGACAGGGGATTCACCCCTCCACTTT
size: NA; D: NA; V: TRBV10-3; J: TRBJ1-2; CDR3: CAISGGGGSNYGYTF; DNA: TGTGCCATCAGTGGCGGGGGAGGGTCGAACTATGGCTACACCTTC
size: NA; D: NA; V: TRBV20-1; J: TRBJ1-5; CDR3: CSASSSPNQPQHF; DNA: TGCAGTGCTAGTAGCTCACCAAATCAGCCCCAGCATTTT
size: NA; D: TRBD2; V: TRBV3-1/TRBV3-2; J: TRBJ2-7; CDR3: CASSHPSGGVSARHEQYF; DNA: TGTGCCAGCAGCCACCCTAGCGGGGGGGTTTCTGCCCGACACGAGCAGTACTTC
size: NA; D: NA; V: TRBV25-1; J: TRBJ2-1; CDR3: CASSGTVGSNEQFF; DNA: TGTGCCAGCAGTGGGACAGTGGGCTCCAATGAGCAGTTCTTC